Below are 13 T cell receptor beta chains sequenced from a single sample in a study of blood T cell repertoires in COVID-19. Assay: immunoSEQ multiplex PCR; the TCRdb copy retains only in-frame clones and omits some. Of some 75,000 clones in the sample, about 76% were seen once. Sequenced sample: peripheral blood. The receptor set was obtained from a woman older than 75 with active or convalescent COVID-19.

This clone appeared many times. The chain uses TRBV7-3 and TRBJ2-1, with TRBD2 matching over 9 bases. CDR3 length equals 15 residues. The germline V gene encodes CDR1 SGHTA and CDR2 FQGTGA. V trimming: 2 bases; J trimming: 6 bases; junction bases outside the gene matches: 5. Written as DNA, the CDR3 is TGTGCCAGCAGCTTAGCTGGCGGGGGGGCCAATGAGCAGTTCTTC. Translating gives CASSLAGGGANEQFF.

For the CDR3, the DNA is TGCGCCAGCAGCCCATCAGTGAACACTGAAGCTTTCTTT. This sequence encodes CASSPSVNTEAFF. The V gene is TRBV5-1, the J gene TRBJ1-1; D uncertain. CDR3 size: 13 residues. Germline-derived CDR1 and CDR2 are SGHRS and YFSETQ. The V end lost 4 bases, the J end lost 0 bases, and 7 bases lay between the germline ends.

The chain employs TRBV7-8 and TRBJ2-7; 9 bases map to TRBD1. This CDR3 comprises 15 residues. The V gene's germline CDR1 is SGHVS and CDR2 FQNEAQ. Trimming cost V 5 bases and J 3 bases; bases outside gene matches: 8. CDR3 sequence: CASSPWTGENYEQYF. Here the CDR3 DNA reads TGTGCCAGCAGCCCGTGGACAGGGGAAAACTACGAGCAGTACTTC.

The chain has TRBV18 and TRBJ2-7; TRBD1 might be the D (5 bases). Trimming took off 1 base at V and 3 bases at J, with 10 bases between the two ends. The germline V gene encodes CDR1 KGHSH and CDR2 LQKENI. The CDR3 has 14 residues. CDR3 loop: CASSPQGIGYEQYF. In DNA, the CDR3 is TGTGCCAGCTCACCACAGGGGATCGGCTACGAGCAGTACTTC.

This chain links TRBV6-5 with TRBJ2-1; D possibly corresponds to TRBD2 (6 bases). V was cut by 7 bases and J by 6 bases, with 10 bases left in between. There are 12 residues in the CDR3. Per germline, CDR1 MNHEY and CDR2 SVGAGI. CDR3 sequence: CASNGDFNEQFF. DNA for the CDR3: TGTGCCAGCAATGGGGACTTCAATGAGCAGTTCTTC.

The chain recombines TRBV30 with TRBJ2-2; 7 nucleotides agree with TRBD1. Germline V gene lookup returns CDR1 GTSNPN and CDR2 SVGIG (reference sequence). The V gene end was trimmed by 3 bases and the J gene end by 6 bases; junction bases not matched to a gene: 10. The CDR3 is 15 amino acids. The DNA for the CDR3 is TGTGCCTGGAGGCCGACAGGGTTTCTTCCCGGGGAGCTGTTTTTT. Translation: CAWRPTGFLPGELFF.

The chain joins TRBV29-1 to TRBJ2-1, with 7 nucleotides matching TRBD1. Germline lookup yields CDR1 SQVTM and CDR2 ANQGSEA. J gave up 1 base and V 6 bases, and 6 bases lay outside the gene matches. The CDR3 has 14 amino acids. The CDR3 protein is CSVQGSGSYNEQFF. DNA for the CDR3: TGCAGCGTACAGGGGTCAGGGTCCTACAATGAGCAGTTCTTC.

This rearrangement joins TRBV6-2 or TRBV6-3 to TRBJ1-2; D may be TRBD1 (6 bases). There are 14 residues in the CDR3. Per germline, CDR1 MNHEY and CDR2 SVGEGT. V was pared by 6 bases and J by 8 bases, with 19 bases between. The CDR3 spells CASSPGTILIGYTF. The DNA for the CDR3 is TGTGCCAGCAGCCCCGGGACAATCCTAATCGGCTACACCTTC.

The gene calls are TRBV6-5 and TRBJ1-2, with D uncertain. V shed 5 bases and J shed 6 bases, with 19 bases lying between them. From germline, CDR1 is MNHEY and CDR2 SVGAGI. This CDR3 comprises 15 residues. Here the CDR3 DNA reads TGTGCCAGCAGTCAAACGTTTACTATAGACCATGGCTACACCTTC. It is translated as CASSQTFTIDHGYTF.

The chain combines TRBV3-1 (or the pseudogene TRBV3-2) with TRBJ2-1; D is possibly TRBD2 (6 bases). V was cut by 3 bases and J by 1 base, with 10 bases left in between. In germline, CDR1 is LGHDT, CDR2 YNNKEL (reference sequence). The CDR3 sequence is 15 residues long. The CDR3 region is CASSHDGGSYNEQFF. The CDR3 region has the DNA TGTGCCAGCAGCCACGATGGGGGGTCCTACAATGAGCAGTTCTTC.

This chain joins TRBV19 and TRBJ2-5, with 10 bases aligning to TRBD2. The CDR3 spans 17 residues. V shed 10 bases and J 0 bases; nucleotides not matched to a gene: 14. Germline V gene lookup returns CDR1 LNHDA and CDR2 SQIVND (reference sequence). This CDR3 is CATQRGGPGGHQETQYF. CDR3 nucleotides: TGTGCCACGCAGCGGGGGGGGCCCGGAGGTCACCAAGAGACCCAGTACTTC.

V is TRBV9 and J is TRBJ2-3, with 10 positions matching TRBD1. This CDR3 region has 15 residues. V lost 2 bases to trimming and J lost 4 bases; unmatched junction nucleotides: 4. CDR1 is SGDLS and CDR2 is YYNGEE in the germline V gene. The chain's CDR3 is CASSVIGTGADTQYF. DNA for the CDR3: TGTGCCAGCAGCGTGATCGGGACAGGGGCAGATACGCAGTATTTT.

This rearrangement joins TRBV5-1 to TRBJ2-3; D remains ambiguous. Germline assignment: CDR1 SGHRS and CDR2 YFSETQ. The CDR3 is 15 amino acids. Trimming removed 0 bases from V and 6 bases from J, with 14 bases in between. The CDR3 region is CASSLAQVDMDTQYF. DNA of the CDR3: TGCGCCAGCAGCTTGGCTCAGGTTGATATGGATACGCAGTATTTT.